This T cell receptor (beta chain) was recovered during a study of PD-1 blockade in mismatch repair-deficient tumors. The data were produced by immunoSEQ multiplex PCR, yet TCRdb's version contains in-frame clones alone and is incomplete. This sample has tens of thousands of clones; approximately 78% occur once, and the top ten carry approximately 3.2%. CDR1 is MNHEY and CDR2 is SVGAGI in the germline V gene. V lost 7 bases, J lost 6 bases, and 18 bases lay in between. There are 14 residues in the CDR3. The sequence was collected from an adult with mismatch repair-deficient cancer. V gene TRBV6-5 combines with J gene TRBJ1-2, with D possibly matching TRBD1 (6 bases). This specimen was peripheral blood, taken 4 weeks after starting pembrolizumab. Here the CDR3 reads CASTEGGGRDGYTF. In nucleotides, the CDR3 is TGTGCCAGCACCGAAGGGGGGGGGAGAGATGGCTACACCTTC.